The 26 T cell receptor beta chains listed next were all sequenced from one sample in a study of graft-versus-host responses after intestinal transplantation. No antigen has been identified for these receptors. TCRdb's copy holds only in-frame clones and misses some; the assay was immunoSEQ multiplex PCR. The data show fewer than 150,000 clones, more than 80% seen once. The sequencing here drew on unstimulated CD4+ T cells sorted from spleen or lymph node cells, taken before intestinal transplant. Every receptor here comes from a human donor who received an intestinal transplant.

The gene calls are TRBV6-1 and TRBJ1-1; D gene unclear. This CDR3 comprises 13 residues. V was shortened by 4 bases and J by 0 bases, with 6 bases between the two germline ends. Germline V gene lookup returns CDR1 MNHNS and CDR2 SASEGT. CDR3 DNA: TGTGCCAGCAGTGCCAGCCTGAACACTGAAGCTTTCTTT. Its protein is CASSASLNTEAFF.

The chain has TRBV6-6 and TRBJ1-1; D is undetermined. Trimming pared 6 bases from V and 1 base from J, leaving 9 bases between. Germline V gives CDR1 MNHNY, CDR2 SVGAGI (reference sequence). There are 13 residues in the CDR3. Here the CDR3 reads CASRWERNTEAFF. Written as DNA, the CDR3 is TGTGCCAGCAGGTGGGAGAGGAACACTGAAGCTTTCTTT.

This clone has only one observation. The chain employs TRBV5-1 and TRBJ2-3; possibly TRBD1 for D (6 bases). Germline values: CDR1 SGHRS, CDR2 YFSETQ. Trimming took off 3 bases at V and 3 bases at J, with 8 bases between the two ends. This CDR3 contains 13 residues. As DNA, the CDR3 is TGCGCCAGCAGCTCCGGACAGACAGATACGCAGTATTTT. Its protein is CASSSGQTDTQYF.

The gene calls are TRBV5-1 and TRBJ2-5, with D maybe TRBD2 (5 bases). Germline CDR1 reads SGHRS; CDR2 reads YFSETQ. The CDR3 is made up of 15 amino acids. Trimming took 0 bases from V and 5 from J, leaving 14 bases between them. As DNA, the CDR3 is TGCGCCAGCAGCTTGGTTCAGGCAAGCGGCGAGACCCAGTACTTC. Translation: CASSLVQASGETQYF.

This clone was seen more than once but under ten times. The chain combines TRBV7-2 with TRBJ2-1; D might be TRBD1 (6 bases). The CDR3 extends over 13 amino acids. Germline-derived CDR1 and CDR2 are SGHTA and FQGNSA. Trimming pared 0 bases from V and 12 bases from J, leaving 12 bases between. The CDR3 DNA is TGTGCCAGCAGCTTAGCCACAGGGTTAGGGCAGTTCTTC. Residues: CASSLATGLGQFF.

In regard to this clone: The sample holds other DNA sequences that translate to the same CDR3. This chain joins TRBV19 and TRBJ1-2; a possible D gene is TRBD1 (5 bases). The CDR3 sequence is 15 residues long. Germline V gene data show CDR1 as LNHDA and CDR2 as SQIVND (reference sequence). The V end lost 5 bases, the J end lost 2 bases, and 15 bases lay between the germline ends. The CDR3 DNA sequence: TGTGCCAGTAGTCATGGGGACGTAGAGAACTATGGCTACACCTTC. Protein product: CASSHGDVENYGYTF.

V usage is TRBV9 and J usage is TRBJ1-6; D possibly corresponds to TRBD1 (6 bases). The ends were cut back, 4 bases at V and 8 bases at J, with 16 bases in the middle. The CDR3 is 15 amino acids. Germline CDR1 is SGDLS and CDR2 is YYNGEE. The CDR3 DNA follows: TGTGCCAGCAGCTTACAGGGTAGCCAAGATTCACCCCTCCACTTT. This sequence encodes CASSLQGSQDSPLHF. Filled out from reference TRBV9 and TRBJ1-6, the complete variable domain reads DSGVTQTPKHLITATGQRVTLRCSPRSGDLSVYWYQQSLDQGLQFLIQYYNGEERAKGNILERFSAQQFPDLHSELNLSSLELGDSALYFCASSLQGSQDSPLHFGNGTRLTVT.

The chain joins TRBV4-2 to TRBJ1-5, with TRBD1 as a possible D gene (6 bases). CDR1 is LGHNA, CDR2 YNFKEQ, per germline. The CDR3 loop spans 15 amino acids. The germline V and J ends were trimmed by 5 bases and 3 bases, with 14 bases remaining between them. The CDR3 DNA sequence: TGTGCCAGCAGCGCCACAGGGATCCCCAATCAGCCCCAGCATTTT. This codes for CASSATGIPNQPQHF.

V gene TRBV7-2 combines with J gene TRBJ1-1, with a weak D call TRBD1 (5 bases). Germline values: CDR1 SGHTA, CDR2 FQGNSA. The CDR3 totals 14 residues. Trimming removed 1 base from V and 0 bases from J, with 6 bases in between. The CDR3 bases are TGTGCCAGCAGCTTAGGACAGCTGAACACTGAAGCTTTCTTT. It specifies CASSLGQLNTEAFF.

This clone was seen only a few times. The chain combines TRBV4-1 with TRBJ1-4; D is ambiguous. Trimming stripped 0 bases from V and 8 bases from J, with 13 bases between. This CDR3 is built from 15 residues. Germline CDR1 is MGHRA and CDR2 is YSYEKL. For the CDR3, the DNA is TGCGCCAGCAGCCAAGATCCCCCTCCCGGGGAAAAACTGTTTTTT. Translated: CASSQDPPPGEKLFF.

This rearrangement joins TRBV5-1 to TRBJ2-2; perhaps TRBD1 as D (5 bases). With 1 base removed from V and 3 bases from J, the gap between germline ends came to 7 bases. Germline lookup yields CDR1 SGHRS and CDR2 YFSETQ. CDR3 size: 14 residues. In nucleotides, the CDR3 is TGCGCCAGCAGCTTGCAGACAGACACCGGGGAGCTGTTTTTT. As protein: CASSLQTDTGELFF.

The gene calls are TRBV30 and TRBJ2-7; D is uncertain. The CDR3 consists of 11 residues. With 0 bases removed from V and 3 bases from J, the gap between germline ends came to 3 bases. The germline V gene encodes CDR1 GTSNPN and CDR2 SVGIG (reference sequence). CDR3 DNA: TGTGCCTGGAGTGTTAGCTACGAGCAGTACTTC. This translates into CAWSVSYEQYF.

CDR3 nucleotides: TGTGCCAGCAGTTGGGGCAAAGCCCAGCATTTT. Protein product: CASSWGKAQHF. J is TRBJ1-5 and V is TRBV6-7; D is perhaps TRBD1 (5 bases). TRBV6-7 is placed among ORFs of uncertain function. The V and J ends lost 4 bases and 11 bases respectively, with 9 bases between them. This CDR3 region has 11 residues.

The gene calls are TRBV11-3 and TRBJ2-1; 9 bases line up with TRBD2. The J segment lost 4 bases and the V segment lost 4 bases, leaving 11 bases of the junction unmatched. CDR3 length equals 17 residues. The germline V gene has CDR1 SGHNT and CDR2 YENEEA. CDR3 in amino acids: CASSSSWESGGYNEQFF. The CDR3, as DNA: TGTGCCAGCAGCTCCTCCTGGGAAAGCGGGGGGTACAATGAGCAGTTCTTC.

The J gene is TRBJ1-1, the V gene TRBV7-3, with a tentative D call TRBD1 (6 bases). Germline-derived CDR1 and CDR2 are SGHTA and FQGTGA. The CDR3 sequence is 14 residues long. Between the trimmed V and J ends, which lost 2 bases and 6 bases, there was a span of 13 bases. The CDR3 is CASSLQGGGAEAFF. CDR3 bases: TGTGCCAGCAGCTTACAGGGAGGGGGGGCTGAAGCTTTCTTT.

V and J are TRBV14 and TRBJ2-7; no clear D gene. V was pared by 0 bases and J by 2 bases, with 5 bases between. Germline V gene data show CDR1 as SGHDN and CDR2 as FVKESK. The length of the CDR3 is 13 residues. The CDR3 sequence is CASSQDPTYEQYF. The CDR3 DNA reads TGTGCCAGCAGCCAAGATCCCACCTACGAGCAGTACTTC.

The chain has TRBV18 and TRBJ2-5; no firm D call. V lost 0 bases and J 3 bases, leaving 8 bases between the germline ends. Per the germline V gene, CDR1 is KGHSH and CDR2 is LQKENI. CDR3 size: 14 residues. The CDR3 DNA follows: TGTGCCAGCTCACCACCATCTATCAAAGAGACCCAGTACTTC. This translates into CASSPPSIKETQYF.

This chain joins TRBV7-8 and TRBJ1-5; D uncertain. The CDR3 is made up of 18 amino acids. Trimming took off 1 base at V and 2 bases at J, with 18 bases between the two ends. CDR1 is SGHVS, CDR2 FQNEAQ, per germline. The CDR3 sequence is CASSLVGFIWEGNQPQHF. CDR3 nucleotides: TGTGCCAGCAGCTTAGTTGGTTTTATTTGGGAGGGCAATCAGCCCCAGCATTTT.

This clone has just one count. This sequence joins TRBV5-3 and TRBJ2-7; 8 bases agree with TRBD1. TRBV5-3 is treated as an ORF (open reading frame) with a function not yet certain. Trimming removed 8 bases from V and 3 bases from J; junction bases left unmatched: 4. The CDR3 is 12 residues long. The CDR3 DNA reads TGTGCCAGGGGACAGGCCTTCTACGAGCAGTACTTC. Protein product: CARGQAFYEQYF.

This chain uses TRBV5-1 with TRBJ2-7, with 9 nucleotides matching TRBD1. Germline lookup yields CDR1 SGHRS and CDR2 YFSETQ. The CDR3 has 13 residues. Losses at the gene ends were 4 bases for V and 6 bases for J; bases not matched to a gene: 5. DNA for the CDR3: TGCGCCAGCAGCCGGGACAGGGAAGGCGAGCAGTACTTC. Translated: CASSRDREGEQYF.

The gene calls are TRBV5-4 and TRBJ2-2; D may correspond to TRBD1 or TRBD2 (6 bases each). The length of the CDR3 is 17 residues. Trimming took 4 bases from V and 3 from J, leaving 19 bases between them. Germline CDR1 reads SGHNT; CDR2 reads YYREEE (reference sequence). The CDR3 sequence is CASSLEGRGVYTGELFF. CDR3 in DNA: TGTGCCAGCAGCCTGGAAGGAAGGGGGGTGTACACCGGGGAGCTGTTTTTT.

The chain uses TRBV6-1 and TRBJ1-5; no clear D gene. V lost 5 bases and J lost 0, with 11 bases in between. CDR3 length: 15 residues. Looked up from germline, CDR1 is MNHNS and CDR2 is SASEGT. CDR3 sequence (DNA): TGTGCCAGCAGTTTACCGACCCTTAGCAATCAGCCCCAGCATTTT. Protein product: CASSLPTLSNQPQHF.

This clone was recorded a few times. The chain employs TRBV5-1 and TRBJ2-7; D unresolved. Trimming stripped 7 bases from V and 0 bases from J, with 11 bases between. This CDR3 comprises 13 residues. CDR1 is SGHRS and CDR2 is YFSETQ in the germline V gene. The CDR3 protein is CASGHLSSYEQYF. The CDR3 DNA follows: TGCGCCAGCGGCCACCTAAGCTCCTACGAGCAGTACTTC.

The V and J genes are TRBV18 and TRBJ2-5; TRBD1 aligns across 11 bases. Germline V gene lookup returns CDR1 KGHSH and CDR2 LQKENI. The CDR3 length is 16 residues. Trimming removed 1 base from V and 5 bases from J; junction bases left unmatched: 6. This chain's CDR3 is CASSPRTGGFRETQYF. For the CDR3, the DNA is TGTGCCAGCTCACCACGGACAGGGGGCTTTAGGGAGACCCAGTACTTC.

V is TRBV6-5 and J is TRBJ1-5; D possibly corresponds to TRBD1 (5 bases). Looked up from germline, CDR1 is MNHEY and CDR2 is SVGAGI. The CDR3 sequence is 14 residues long. Trimming left V 4 bases short and J 6 bases short, with 13 bases between. The CDR3 region is CASSLTVPPQPQHF. The DNA for the CDR3 is TGTGCCAGCAGTTTGACAGTTCCCCCTCAGCCCCAGCATTTT.

This clone showed up just once. The chain recombines TRBV19 with TRBJ1-1; possible D gene TRBD1, 6 bases. Germline CDR1 reads LNHDA; CDR2 reads SQIVND (reference sequence). The CDR3 spans 12 residues. Trimming cost V 7 bases and J 7 bases, with 13 bases left between them. The CDR3 loop is CASTQARGEAFF. CDR3 bases: TGTGCCAGTACCCAAGCCAGGGGTGAAGCTTTCTTT.